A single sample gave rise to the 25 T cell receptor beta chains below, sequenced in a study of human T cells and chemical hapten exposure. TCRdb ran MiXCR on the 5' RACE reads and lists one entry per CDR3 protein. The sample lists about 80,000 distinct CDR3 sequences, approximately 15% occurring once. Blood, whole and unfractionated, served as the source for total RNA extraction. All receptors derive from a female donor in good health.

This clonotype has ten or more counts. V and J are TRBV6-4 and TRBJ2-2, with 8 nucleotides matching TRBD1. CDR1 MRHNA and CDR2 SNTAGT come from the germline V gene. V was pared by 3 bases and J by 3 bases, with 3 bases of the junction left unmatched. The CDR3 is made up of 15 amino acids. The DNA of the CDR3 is TGTGCCAGCAGTGAAGGACAGGGAGACACCGGGGAGCTGTTTTTT. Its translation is CASSEGQGDTGELFF.

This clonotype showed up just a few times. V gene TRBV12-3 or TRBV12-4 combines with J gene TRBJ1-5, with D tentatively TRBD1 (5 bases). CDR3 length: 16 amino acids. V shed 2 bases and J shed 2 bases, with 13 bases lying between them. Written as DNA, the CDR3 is TGTGCCAGCAGTTTATTGGGGGTACGAGGCAATCAGCCCCAGCATTTT. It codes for CASSLLGVRGNQPQHF.

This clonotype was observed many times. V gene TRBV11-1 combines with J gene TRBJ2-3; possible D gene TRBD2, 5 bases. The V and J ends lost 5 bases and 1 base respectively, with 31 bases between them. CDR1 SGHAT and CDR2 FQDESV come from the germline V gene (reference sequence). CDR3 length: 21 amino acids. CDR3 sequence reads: CASSPPGAGSRTWTRTDTQYF. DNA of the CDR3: TGTGCCAGCAGCCCACCGGGTGCGGGTAGCAGAACTTGGACCCGCACAGATACGCAGTATTTT.

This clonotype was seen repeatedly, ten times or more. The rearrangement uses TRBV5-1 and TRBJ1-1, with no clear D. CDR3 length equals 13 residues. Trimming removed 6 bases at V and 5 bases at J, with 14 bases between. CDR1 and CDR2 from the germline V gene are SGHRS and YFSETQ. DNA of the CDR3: TGCGCCAGCACATCCAGTCCGGGGACTGAAGCTTTCTTT. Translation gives CASTSSPGTEAFF.

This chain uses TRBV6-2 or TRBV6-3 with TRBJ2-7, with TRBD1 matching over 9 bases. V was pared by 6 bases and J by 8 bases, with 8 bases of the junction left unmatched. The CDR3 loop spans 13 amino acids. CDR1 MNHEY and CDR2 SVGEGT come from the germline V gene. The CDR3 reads CASRPGQGGKQYF. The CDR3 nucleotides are TGTGCCAGCAGACCGGGACAGGGTGGTAAGCAGTACTTC.

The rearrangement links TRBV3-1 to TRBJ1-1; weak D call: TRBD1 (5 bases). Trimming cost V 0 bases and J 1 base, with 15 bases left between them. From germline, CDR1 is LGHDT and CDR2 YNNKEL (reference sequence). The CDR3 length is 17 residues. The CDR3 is CASSQDYGGEKNTEAFF. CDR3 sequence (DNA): TGTGCCAGCAGCCAAGATTACGGGGGGGAAAAGAACACTGAAGCTTTCTTT.

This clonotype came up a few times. CDR3 nucleotide sequence: TGTGCCAGCAGCCATCGCACTAGCGGGGGGAAGACGTACCAAGAGACCCAGTACTTC. Translation: CASSHRTSGGKTYQETQYF. The chain employs TRBV14 and TRBJ2-5, with 12 bases that match TRBD2. Germline-derived CDR1 and CDR2 are SGHDN and FVKESK. The CDR3 totals 19 residues. J lost 0 bases, V lost 3 bases, and 11 bases had no gene match.

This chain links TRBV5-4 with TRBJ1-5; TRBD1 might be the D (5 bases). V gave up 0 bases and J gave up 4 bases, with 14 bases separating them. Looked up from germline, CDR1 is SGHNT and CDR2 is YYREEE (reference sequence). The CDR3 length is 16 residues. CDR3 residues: CASSLAEAGGNQPQHF. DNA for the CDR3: TGTGCCAGCAGCTTGGCCGAGGCCGGGGGTAATCAGCCCCAGCATTTT.

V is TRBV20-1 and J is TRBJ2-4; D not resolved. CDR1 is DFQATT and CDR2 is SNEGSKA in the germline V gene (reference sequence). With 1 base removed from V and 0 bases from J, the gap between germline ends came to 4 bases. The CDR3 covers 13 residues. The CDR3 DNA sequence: TGCAGTGCTAGAGTAGTAGCCAAAAACATTCAGTACTTC. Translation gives CSARVVAKNIQYF.

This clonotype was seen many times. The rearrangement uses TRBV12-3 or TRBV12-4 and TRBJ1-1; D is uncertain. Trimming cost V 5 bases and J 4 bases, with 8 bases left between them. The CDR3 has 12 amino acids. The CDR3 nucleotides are TGTGCCAGCAGTCCACGGTTCACTGAAGCTTTCTTT. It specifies CASSPRFTEAFF.

CDR3 DNA sequence: TGTGCCAGCAGCCCAGGAACTTACGAGCAGTACTTC. It codes for CASSPGTYEQYF. The gene calls are TRBV7-9 and TRBJ2-7; D is unclear. This CDR3 region has 12 residues. Germline V lookup: CDR1 SEHNR, CDR2 FQNEAQ (reference sequence). With 5 bases removed from V and 4 bases from J, the gap between germline ends came to 9 bases.

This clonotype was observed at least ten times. CDR3 bases: TGCAGCGTTGAAGTGGGGGAAGGGACTGAAGCTTTCTTT. The encoded protein is CSVEVGEGTEAFF. The chain has TRBV29-1 and TRBJ1-1, with D perhaps TRBD1 (5 bases). CDR1 and CDR2 from the germline V gene are SQVTM and ANQGSEA. The CDR3 sequence is 13 residues long. V lost 1 base and J lost 5, with 11 bases in between.

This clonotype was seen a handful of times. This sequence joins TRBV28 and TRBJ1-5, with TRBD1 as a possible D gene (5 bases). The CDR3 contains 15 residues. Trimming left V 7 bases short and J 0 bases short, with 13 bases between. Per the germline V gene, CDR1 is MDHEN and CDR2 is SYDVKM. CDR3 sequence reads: CASTQGSHSNQPQHF. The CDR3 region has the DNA TGTGCCAGCACGCAGGGATCTCATAGCAATCAGCCCCAGCATTTT. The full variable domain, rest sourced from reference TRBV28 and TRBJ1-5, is DVKVTQSSRYLVKRTGEKVFLECVQDMDHENMFWYRQDPGLGLRLIYFSYDVKMKEKGDIPEGYSVSREKKERFSLILESASTNQTSMYLCASTQGSHSNQPQHFGDGTRLSIL.

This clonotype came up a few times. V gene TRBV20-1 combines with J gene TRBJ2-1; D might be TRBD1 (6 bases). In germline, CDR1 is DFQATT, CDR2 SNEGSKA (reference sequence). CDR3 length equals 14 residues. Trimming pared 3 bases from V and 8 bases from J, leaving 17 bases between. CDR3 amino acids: CSARRDTTVDEQFF. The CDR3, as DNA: TGCAGTGCTAGGAGGGACACTACGGTCGATGAGCAGTTCTTC.

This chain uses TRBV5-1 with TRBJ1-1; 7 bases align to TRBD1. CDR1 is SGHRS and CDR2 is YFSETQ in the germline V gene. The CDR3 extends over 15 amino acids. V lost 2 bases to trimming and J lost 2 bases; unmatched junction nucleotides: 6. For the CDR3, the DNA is TGCGCCAGCAGCTTTTCCGGGACAGACAACACTGAAGCTTTCTTT. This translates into CASSFSGTDNTEAFF.

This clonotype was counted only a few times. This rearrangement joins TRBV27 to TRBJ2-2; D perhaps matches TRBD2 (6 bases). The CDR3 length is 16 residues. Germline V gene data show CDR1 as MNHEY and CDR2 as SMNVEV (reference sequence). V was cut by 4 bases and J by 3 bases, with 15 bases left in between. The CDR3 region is CASSSWGVGDTGELFF. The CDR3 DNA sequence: TGTGCCAGCAGTTCATGGGGGGTAGGCGACACCGGGGAGCTGTTTTTT.

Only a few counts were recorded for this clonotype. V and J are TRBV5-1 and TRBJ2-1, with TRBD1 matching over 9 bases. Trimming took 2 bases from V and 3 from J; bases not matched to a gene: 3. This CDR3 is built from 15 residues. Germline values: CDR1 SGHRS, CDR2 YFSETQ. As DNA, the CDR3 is TGCGCCAGCAGCTTAGACAGGGGGATCTACAATGAGCAGTTCTTC. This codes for CASSLDRGIYNEQFF.

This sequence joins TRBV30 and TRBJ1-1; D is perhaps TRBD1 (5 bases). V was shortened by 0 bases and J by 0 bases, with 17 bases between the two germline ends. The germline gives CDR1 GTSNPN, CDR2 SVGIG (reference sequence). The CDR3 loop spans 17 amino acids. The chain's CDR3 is CAWSVPPRRVLNTEAFF. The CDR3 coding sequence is TGTGCCTGGAGTGTACCCCCCCGCAGGGTCTTGAACACTGAAGCTTTCTTT.

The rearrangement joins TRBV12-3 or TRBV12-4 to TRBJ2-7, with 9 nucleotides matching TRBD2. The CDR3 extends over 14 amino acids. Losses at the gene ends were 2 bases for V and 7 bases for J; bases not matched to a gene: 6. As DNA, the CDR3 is TGTGCCAGCAGTTTAAAAGCGGGAGGAACGGAGCAGTACTTC. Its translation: CASSLKAGGTEQYF.

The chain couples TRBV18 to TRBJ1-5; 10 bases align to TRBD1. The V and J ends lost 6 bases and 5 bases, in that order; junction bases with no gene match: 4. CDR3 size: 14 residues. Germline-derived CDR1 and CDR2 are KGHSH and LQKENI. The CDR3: CASSRQGADQPQHF. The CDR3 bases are TGTGCCAGCTCTAGACAGGGGGCGGATCAGCCCCAGCATTTT.

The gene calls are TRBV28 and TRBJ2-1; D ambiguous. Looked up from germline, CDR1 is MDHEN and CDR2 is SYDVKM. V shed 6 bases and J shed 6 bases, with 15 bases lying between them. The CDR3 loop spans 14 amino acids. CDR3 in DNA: TGTGCCAGCAGCCCTCCGGAGTATGGCAATGAGCAGTTCTTC. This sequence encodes CASSPPEYGNEQFF.

The CDR3 DNA follows: TGTGCCAGCTCACCACCGGGCCGTTACAATGAGCAGTTCTTC. It specifies CASSPPGRYNEQFF. The chain combines TRBV18 with TRBJ2-1; D is unclear. Trimming cost V 0 bases and J 4 bases, with 7 bases left between them. Germline assignment: CDR1 KGHSH and CDR2 LQKENI. This CDR3 comprises 14 residues.

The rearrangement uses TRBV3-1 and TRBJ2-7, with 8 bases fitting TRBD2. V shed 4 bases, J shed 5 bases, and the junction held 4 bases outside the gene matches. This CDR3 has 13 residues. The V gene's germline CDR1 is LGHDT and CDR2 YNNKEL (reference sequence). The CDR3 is CASSLRGGNEQYF. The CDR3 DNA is TGTGCCAGCAGCCTCCGGGGGGGGAACGAGCAGTACTTC.

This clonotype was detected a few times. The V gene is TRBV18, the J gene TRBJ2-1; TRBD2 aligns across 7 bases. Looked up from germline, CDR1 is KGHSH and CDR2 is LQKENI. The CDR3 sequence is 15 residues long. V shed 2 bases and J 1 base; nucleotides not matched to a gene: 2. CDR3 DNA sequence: TGTGCCAGCTCACCAGCGGGAGTTTCCTACAATGAGCAGTTCTTC. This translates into CASSPAGVSYNEQFF.

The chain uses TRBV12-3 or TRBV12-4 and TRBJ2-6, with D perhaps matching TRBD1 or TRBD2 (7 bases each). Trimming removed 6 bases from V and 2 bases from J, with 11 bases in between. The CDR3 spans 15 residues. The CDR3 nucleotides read TGTGCCAGCAGCTCAGGGGGGGCTGGGGCCAACGTCCTGACTTTC. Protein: CASSSGGAGANVLTF.